The clone carrying this T cell receptor beta chain has just a few counts. The antigen is unknown. A second roughly 6 to 12 cycle PCR used barcoded and J-beta primers. A single record per CDR3 protein comes from TCRdb applying MiXCR to the 5' RACE reads. The sample yields approximately 780,000 distinct CDR3 sequences, approximately 24% seen once. CDR1 is SGHTA, CDR2 FQGNSA, per germline. This CDR3 is built from 16 residues. V shed 3 bases, J shed 4 bases, and the junction held 8 bases outside the gene matches. This sample is part of a study of blood T cells in healthy people across ages. Study-level findings and limits: The unknown donor CMV status may have confounded expanded clonotype changes.

This sample also appeared in a second study, on T cells of mothers and their children. That report adds: When the second PCR was run, its M1S primer added sample barcodes and 2-4 random nucleotides.

The chain links TRBV7-2 to TRBJ2-2; 7 nucleotides align to TRBD1. This sequence originates from a boy aged 10-17 years in good health. Sample: blood. CDR3 sequence reads: CASSLGRTGATGELFF. The CDR3 nucleotides are TGTGCCAGCAGCTTGGGAAGGACAGGAGCCACCGGGGAGCTGTTTTTT.